This T cell receptor beta chain was recovered during a study of OX40 agonist ivuxolimab in advanced cancers. Whole-study context: The patients received agonistic anti-OX40 (CD134) antibody ivuxolimab.

The V gene's germline CDR1 is MDHEN and CDR2 SYDVKM. CDR3 length: 16 residues. After removal of 5 bases from V and 0 bases from J, the junction contained 7 bases not matched to a gene. Clones were read by immunoSEQ multiplex PCR, and TCRdb kept only the in-frame ones, dropping some. The data show under 80,000 clones, about nine tenths seen once. This chain uses TRBV28 with TRBJ2-1, with 7 nucleotides matching TRBD2. The sample in question was CD4+ or CD8+ T cells sorted from blood, obtained in a trial of the OX40 agonist ivuxolimab. The receptor comes from an adult with an advanced solid tumor such as melanoma, head and neck, liver or kidney cancer. Written as DNA, the CDR3 is TGTGCCAGCAGTCCCTCGGGGGGAAGCTCCTACAATGAGCAGTTCTTC. Protein product: CASSPSGGSSYNEQFF.